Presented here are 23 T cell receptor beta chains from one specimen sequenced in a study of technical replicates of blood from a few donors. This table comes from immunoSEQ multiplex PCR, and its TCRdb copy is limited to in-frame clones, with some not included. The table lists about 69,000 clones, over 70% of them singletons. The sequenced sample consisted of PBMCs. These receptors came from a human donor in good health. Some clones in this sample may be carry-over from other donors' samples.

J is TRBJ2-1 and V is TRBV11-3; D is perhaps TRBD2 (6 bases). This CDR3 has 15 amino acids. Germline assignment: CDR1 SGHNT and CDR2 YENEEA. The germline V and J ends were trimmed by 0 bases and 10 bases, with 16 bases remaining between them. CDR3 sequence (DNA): TGTGCCAGCAGCTTAGACCGTGGTATCGGAGGGGAGCAGTTCTTC. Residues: CASSLDRGIGGEQFF.

The CDR3 DNA is TGCAGCGGACAGGGCGATAATGAAAAACTGTTTTTT. It encodes CSGQGDNEKLFF. This chain uses TRBV29-1 with TRBJ1-4, with 7 bases matching TRBD1. Germline-derived CDR1 and CDR2 are SQVTM and ANQGSEA. V lost 7 bases to trimming and J lost 4 bases; unmatched junction nucleotides: 3. The CDR3 is 12 residues long.

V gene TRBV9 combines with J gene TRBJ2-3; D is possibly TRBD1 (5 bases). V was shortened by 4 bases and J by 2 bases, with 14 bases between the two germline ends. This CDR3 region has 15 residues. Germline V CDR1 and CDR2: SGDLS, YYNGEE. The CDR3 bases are TGTGCCAGCAGCCCCTACGGACACCACACAGATACGCAGTATTTT. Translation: CASSPYGHHTDTQYF.

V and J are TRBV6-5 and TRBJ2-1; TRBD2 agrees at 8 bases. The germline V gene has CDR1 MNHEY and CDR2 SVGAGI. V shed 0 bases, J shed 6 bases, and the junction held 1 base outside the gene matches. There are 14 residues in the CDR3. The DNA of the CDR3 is TGTGCCAGCAGTTACTCAGCGGGGGCCAATGAGCAGTTCTTC. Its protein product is CASSYSAGANEQFF.

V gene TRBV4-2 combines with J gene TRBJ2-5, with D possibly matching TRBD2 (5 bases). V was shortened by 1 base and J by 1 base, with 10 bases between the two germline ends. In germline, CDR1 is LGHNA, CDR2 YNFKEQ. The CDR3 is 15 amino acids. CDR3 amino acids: CASSQVRGSQETQYF. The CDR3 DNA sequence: TGTGCCAGCAGCCAAGTCCGAGGGAGCCAAGAGACCCAGTACTTC.

Written as DNA, the CDR3 is TGTGCCAGCCAAATAGGGGGTACTAATGAAAAACTGTTTTTT. Translating gives CASQIGGTNEKLFF. The chain joins TRBV2 to TRBJ1-4; TRBD1 might be the D (6 bases). From germline, CDR1 is SNHLY and CDR2 FYNNEI. The CDR3 loop spans 14 amino acids. V lost 8 bases, J lost 2 bases, and 12 bases lay in between.

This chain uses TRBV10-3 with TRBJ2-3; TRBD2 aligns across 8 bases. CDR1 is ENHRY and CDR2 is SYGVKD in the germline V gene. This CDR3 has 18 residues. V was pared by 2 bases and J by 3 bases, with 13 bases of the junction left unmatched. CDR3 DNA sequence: TGTGCCATCAGTGAGAGGGGAGGAGCGGGGGAGGGTACAGATACGCAGTATTTT. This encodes CAISERGGAGEGTDTQYF.

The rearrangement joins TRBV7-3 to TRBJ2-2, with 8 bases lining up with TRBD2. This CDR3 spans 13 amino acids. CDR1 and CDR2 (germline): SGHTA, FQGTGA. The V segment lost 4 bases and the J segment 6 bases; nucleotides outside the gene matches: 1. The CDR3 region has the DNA TGTGCCAGCAGCTCGGGACTAGCCGGGGAGCTGTTTTTT. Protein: CASSSGLAGELFF.

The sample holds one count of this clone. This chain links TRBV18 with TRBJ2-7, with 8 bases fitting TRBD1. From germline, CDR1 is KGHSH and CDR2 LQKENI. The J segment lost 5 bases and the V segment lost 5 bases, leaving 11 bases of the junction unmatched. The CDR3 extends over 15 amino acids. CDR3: CASSANPQGVNEQYF. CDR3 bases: TGTGCCAGCTCAGCTAACCCACAGGGGGTAAACGAGCAGTACTTC.

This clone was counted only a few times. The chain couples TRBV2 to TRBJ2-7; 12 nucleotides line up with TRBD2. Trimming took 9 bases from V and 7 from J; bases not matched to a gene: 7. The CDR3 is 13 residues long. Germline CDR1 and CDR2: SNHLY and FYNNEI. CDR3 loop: CASQTSGSGEQYF. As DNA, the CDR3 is TGTGCCAGTCAGACTAGCGGGAGCGGTGAGCAGTACTTC.

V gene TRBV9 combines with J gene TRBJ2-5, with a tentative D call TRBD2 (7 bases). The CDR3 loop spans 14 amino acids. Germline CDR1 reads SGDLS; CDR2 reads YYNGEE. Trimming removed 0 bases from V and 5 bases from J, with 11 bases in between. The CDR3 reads CASSVGGGSETQYF. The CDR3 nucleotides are TGTGCCAGCAGCGTAGGGGGGGGCTCGGAGACCCAGTACTTC. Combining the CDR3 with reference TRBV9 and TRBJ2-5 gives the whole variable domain DSGVTQTPKHLITATGQRVTLRCSPRSGDLSVYWYQQSLDQGLQFLIQYYNGEERAKGNILERFSAQQFPDLHSELNLSSLELGDSALYFCASSVGGGSETQYFGPGTRLLVL.

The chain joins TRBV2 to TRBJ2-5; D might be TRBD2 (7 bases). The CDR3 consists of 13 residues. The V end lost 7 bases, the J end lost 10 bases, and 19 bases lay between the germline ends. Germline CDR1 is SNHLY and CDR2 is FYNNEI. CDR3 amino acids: CASTGGGRWDQYF. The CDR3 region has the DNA TGTGCCAGCACGGGGGGCGGTAGGTGGGACCAGTACTTC.

The CDR3, as DNA: TGTGCCAGCAGCTTACGGGGGGCAGTTGAAAAACTGTTTTTT. It specifies CASSLRGAVEKLFF. This sequence joins TRBV13 and TRBJ1-4; D possibly corresponds to TRBD1 (6 bases). The CDR3 is 14 residues long. CDR1 and CDR2 from the germline V gene are PRHDT and FYEKMQ (reference sequence). Trimming stripped 2 bases from V and 7 bases from J, with 11 bases between.

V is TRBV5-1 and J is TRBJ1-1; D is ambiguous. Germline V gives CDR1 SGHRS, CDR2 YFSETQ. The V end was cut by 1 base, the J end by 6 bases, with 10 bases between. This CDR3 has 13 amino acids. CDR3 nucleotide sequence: TGCGCCAGCAGCTTGAGTAGTACGGCTGAAGCTTTCTTT. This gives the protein CASSLSSTAEAFF.

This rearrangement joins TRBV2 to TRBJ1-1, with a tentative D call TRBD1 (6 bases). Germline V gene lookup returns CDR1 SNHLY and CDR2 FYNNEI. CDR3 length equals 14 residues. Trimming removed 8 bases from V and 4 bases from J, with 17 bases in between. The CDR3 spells CASSSTGGLTEAFF. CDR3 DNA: TGTGCCAGCTCCTCAACGGGGGGGCTCACTGAAGCTTTCTTT.

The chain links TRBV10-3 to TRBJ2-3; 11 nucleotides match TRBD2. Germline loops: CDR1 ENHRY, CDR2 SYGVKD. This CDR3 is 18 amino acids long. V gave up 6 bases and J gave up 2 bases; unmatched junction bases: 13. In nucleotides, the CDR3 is TGTGCCATCAGAGACACCGGACTAGCGGGCAATTACACAGATACGCAGTATTTT. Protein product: CAIRDTGLAGNYTDTQYF.

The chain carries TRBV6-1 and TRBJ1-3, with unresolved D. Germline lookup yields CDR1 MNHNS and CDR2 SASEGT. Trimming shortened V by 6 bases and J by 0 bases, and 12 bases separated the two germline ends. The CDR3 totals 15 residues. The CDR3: CASSAPGASGNTIYF. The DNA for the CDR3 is TGTGCCAGCAGCGCCCCTGGAGCCTCTGGAAACACCATATATTTT.

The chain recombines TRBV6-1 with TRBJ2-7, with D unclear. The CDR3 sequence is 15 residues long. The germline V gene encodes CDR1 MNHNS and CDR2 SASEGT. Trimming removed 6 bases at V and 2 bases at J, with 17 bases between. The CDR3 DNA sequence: TGTGCCAGCAGAGTATCCGAGCCATCTACCTACGAGCAGTACTTC. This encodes CASRVSEPSTYEQYF.

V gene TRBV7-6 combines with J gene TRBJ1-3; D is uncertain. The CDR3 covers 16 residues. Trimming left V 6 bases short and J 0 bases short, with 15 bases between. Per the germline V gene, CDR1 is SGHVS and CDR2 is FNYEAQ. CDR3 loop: CASSRYDTSSGNTIYF. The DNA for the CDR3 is TGTGCCAGCAGTCGATATGACACGAGCTCTGGAAACACCATATATTTT.

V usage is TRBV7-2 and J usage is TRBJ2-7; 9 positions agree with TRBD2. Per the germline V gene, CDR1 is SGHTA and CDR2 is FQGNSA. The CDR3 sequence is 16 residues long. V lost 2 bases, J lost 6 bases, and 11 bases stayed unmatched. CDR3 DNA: TGTGCCAGCAGCTTATTTCGAGCGGGAGGCGATATCGAGCAGTACTTC. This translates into CASSLFRAGGDIEQYF.

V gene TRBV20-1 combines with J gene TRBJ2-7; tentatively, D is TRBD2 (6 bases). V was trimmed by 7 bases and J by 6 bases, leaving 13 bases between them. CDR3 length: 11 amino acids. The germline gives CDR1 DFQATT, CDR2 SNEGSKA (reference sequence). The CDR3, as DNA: TGCAGTGTTAGCGGTAGTCCCGAGCAGTACTTC. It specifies CSVSGSPEQYF.

The DNA for the CDR3 is TGTGCCAGCAGCGTCGGACTAGCGGGGGGATACTACGAGCAGTACTTC. Amino acid sequence: CASSVGLAGGYYEQYF. This chain links TRBV5-6 with TRBJ2-7; TRBD2 matches at 14 bases. Trimming took 4 bases from V and 3 from J; bases not matched to a gene: 6. This CDR3 is 16 amino acids long. Per the germline V gene, CDR1 is SGHDT and CDR2 is YYEEEE.

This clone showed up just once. The chain's CDR3 is CASRKEQGTTEAFF. CDR3 coding DNA: TGTGCCAGCAGGAAGGAGCAGGGGACCACTGAAGCTTTCTTT. This chain connects TRBV6-4 to TRBJ1-1, with D perhaps matching TRBD1 (6 bases). V was trimmed by 6 bases and J by 4 bases, leaving 15 bases between them. Germline lookup yields CDR1 MRHNA and CDR2 SNTAGT. The CDR3 sequence is 14 residues long.